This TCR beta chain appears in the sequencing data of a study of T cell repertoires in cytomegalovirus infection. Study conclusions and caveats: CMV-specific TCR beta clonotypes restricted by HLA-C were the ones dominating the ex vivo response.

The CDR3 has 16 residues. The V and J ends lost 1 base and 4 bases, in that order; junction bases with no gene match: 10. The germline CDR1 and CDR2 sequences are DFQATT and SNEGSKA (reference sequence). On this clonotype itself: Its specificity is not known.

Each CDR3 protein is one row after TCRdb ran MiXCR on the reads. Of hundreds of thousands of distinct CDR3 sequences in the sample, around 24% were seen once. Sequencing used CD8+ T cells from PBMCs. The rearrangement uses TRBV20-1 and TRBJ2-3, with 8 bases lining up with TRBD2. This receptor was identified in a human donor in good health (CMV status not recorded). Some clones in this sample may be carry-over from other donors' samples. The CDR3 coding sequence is TGCAGTGCTAGAGGATTCCCTAGCGGGTTATCAGATACGCAGTATTTT. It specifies CSARGFPSGLSDTQYF.